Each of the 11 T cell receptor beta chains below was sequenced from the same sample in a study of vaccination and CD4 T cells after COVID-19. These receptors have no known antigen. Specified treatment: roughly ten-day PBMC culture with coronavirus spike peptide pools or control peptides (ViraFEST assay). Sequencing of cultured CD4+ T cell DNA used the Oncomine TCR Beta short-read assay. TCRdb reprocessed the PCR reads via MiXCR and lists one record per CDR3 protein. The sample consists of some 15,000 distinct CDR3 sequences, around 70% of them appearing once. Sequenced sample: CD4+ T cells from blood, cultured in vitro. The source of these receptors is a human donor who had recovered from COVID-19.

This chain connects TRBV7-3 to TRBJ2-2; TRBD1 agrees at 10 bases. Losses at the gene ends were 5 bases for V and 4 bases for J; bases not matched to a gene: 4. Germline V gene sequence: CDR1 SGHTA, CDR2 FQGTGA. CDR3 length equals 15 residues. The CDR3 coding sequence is TGTGCCAGCAGCCCTCGGACAGGGGGCACCGGGGAGCTGTTTTTT. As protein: CASSPRTGGTGELFF.

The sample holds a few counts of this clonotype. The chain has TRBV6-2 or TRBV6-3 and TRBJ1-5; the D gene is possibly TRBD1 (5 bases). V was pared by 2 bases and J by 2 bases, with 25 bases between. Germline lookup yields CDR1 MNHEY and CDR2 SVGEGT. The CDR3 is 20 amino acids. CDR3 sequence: CASSYPSLRGRDIGNQPQHF. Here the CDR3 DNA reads TGTGCCAGCAGTTACCCCTCCTTGAGGGGAAGGGATATTGGCAATCAGCCCCAGCATTTT.

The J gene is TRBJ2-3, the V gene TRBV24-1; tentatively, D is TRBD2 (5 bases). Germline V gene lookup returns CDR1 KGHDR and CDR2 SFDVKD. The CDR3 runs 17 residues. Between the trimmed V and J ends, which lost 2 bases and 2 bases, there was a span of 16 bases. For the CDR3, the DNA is TGTGCCACCAGTGATTATCGGGGTCAACTCACCACAGATACGCAGTATTTT. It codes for CATSDYRGQLTTDTQYF.

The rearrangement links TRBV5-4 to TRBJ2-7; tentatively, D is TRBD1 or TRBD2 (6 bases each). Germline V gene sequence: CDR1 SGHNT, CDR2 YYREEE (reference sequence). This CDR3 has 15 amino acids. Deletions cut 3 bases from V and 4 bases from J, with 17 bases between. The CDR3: CASSSVAGGGYEQYF. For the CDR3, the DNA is TGTGCCAGCAGCTCGGTGGCAGGAGGGGGATACGAGCAGTACTTC.

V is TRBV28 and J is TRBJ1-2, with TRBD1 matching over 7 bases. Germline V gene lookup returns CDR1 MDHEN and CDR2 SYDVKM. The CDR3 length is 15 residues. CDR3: CVTWEDRPLFNGYTF. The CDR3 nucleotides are TGTGTCACCTGGGAGGACAGGCCTCTATTCAACGGCTACACCTTC.

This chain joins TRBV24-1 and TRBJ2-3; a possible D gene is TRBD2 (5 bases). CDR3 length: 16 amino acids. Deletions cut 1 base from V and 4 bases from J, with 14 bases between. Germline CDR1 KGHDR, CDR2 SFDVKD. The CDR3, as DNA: TGTGCCACCAGTGATTTTCCCGGGATCGGTTCAGATACGCAGTATTTT. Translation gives CATSDFPGIGSDTQYF.

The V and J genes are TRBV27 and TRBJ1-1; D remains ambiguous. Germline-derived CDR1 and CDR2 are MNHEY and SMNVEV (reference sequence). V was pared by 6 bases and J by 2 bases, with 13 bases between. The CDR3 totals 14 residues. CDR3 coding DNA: TGTGCCAGCAGCCGGGCAGCCCTTAACACTGAAGCTTTCTTT. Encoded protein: CASSRAALNTEAFF.

CDR3 in DNA: TGTGCCAGCAGCCGACGGAGTTTCGCAGGGCAGCCCCAGCATTTT. This gives the protein CASSRRSFAGQPQHF. This chain joins TRBV7-2 and TRBJ1-5; TRBD1 might be the D (5 bases). Trimming cost V 5 bases and J 7 bases, with 18 bases left between them. CDR3 length: 15 amino acids. Looked up from germline, CDR1 is SGHTA and CDR2 is FQGNSA. Full variable domain (outside the CDR3, taken from reference TRBV7-2 and TRBJ1-5): GAGVSQSPSNKVTEKGKDVELRCDPISGHTALYWYRQSLGQGLEFLIYFQGNSAPDKSGLPSDRFSAERTGGSVSTLTIQRTQQEDSAVYLCASSRRSFAGQPQHFGDGTRLSIL.

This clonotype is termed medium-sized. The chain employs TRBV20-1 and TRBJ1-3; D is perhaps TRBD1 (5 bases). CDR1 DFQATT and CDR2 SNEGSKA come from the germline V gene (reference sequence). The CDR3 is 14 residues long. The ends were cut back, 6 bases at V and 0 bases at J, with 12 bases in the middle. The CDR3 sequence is CSAPDRNSGNTIYF. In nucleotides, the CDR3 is TGCAGTGCCCCTGACAGAAACTCTGGAAACACCATATATTTT.

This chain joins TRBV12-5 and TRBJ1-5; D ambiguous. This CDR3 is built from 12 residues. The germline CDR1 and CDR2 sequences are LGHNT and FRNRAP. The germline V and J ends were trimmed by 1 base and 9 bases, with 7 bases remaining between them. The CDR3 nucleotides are TGTGCTAGTGGTTTGGACGACTGGCCCCAGCATTTT. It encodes CASGLDDWPQHF.

CDR3 in amino acids: CASSPARERLNEQFF. CDR3 coding DNA: TGTGCCAGCAGCCCCGCGCGGGAGCGGCTTAATGAGCAGTTCTTC. The chain joins TRBV7-2 to TRBJ2-1; the match to TRBD2 covers 7 bases. V was clipped by 5 bases and J by 7 bases; unmatched bases: 11. The length of the CDR3 is 15 residues. The germline gives CDR1 SGHTA, CDR2 FQGNSA.